This TCR beta chain was identified during a study of CD8+CD57+ T cells in acquired aplastic anemia. In the study overall: Each DNA sample taken from sorted CD4+ and CD8+ cells came to about 3.4 ug on average.

Study results and limitations: About 27 shared CD8+ CDR3s appeared highly expressed within patients' immunodominant clones.

Template material for TCR beta VDJ and CDR3 profiling consisted of genomic DNA. TCRdb reprocessed the reads with MiXCR, giving one entry per CDR3 protein. This sample yields around 170,000 distinct CDR3 sequences, of which approximately 60% are seen a single time; about 48% belongs to the top ten. V was cut by 5 bases and J by 6 bases, with 13 bases left in between. There are 13 residues in the CDR3. CDR1 LNHDA and CDR2 SQIVND come from the germline V gene (reference sequence). As to this clonotype: Its target is not known.

The sequenced sample consisted of sorted CD4+, CD8+, or CD8+CD57+ T cells (not recorded which) from PBMCs. V gene TRBV19 combines with J gene TRBJ1-1; D might be TRBD1 (6 bases). The origin of this receptor is a human donor in good health. DNA of the CDR3: TGTGCCAGTAGTCTCGCCAGGGGCGCTGAAGCTTTCTTT. It encodes CASSLARGAEAFF.